This TCR beta chain was identified during a study of type 1 regulatory T cells. Study-level information: T-allo10 is an in vitro-generated, Tr1-enriched CD4 T cell product specific for alloantigen.

V lost 0 bases, J lost 10 bases, and 13 bases lay in between. Germline-derived CDR1 and CDR2 are SGHVS and FNYEAQ. The CDR3 is 15 residues long. Study conclusions and caveats: Tr1 cells had a more restricted TCR repertoire than non-Tr1 cells.

TCRdb re-derived calls from the reads in MiXCR, one entry per CDR3 protein. The sample has more than 50,000 distinct CDR3 sequences; 62% are singletons. Comment on this clonotype: What it binds is unknown.

Sequences were obtained from cultured non-Tr1 T cells, either the whole culture or a sorted T cell fraction (not recorded which). The chain combines TRBV7-6 with TRBJ1-6; TRBD1 might be the D (6 bases). This clonotype originated in a human donor in good health. CDR3 in amino acids: CASSLADGGRSPLHF. The DNA of the CDR3 is TGTGCCAGCAGCTTAGCGGATGGGGGCAGGTCACCCCTCCACTTT. Together with reference TRBV7-6 and TRBJ1-6, the CDR3 gives the full variable domain: GAGVSQSPRYKVTKRGQDVALRCDPISGHVSLYWYRQALGQGPEFLTYFNYEAQQDKSGLPNDRFSAERPEGSISTLTIQRTEQRDSAMYRCASSLADGGRSPLHFGNGTRLTVT.